These 5 T cell receptor beta chains were sequenced from one sample in a study of T cells after yellow fever vaccination. TCRdb independently ran MiXCR on the 5' RACE reads; one entry per CDR3 protein. The sample carries some 260,000 distinct CDR3 sequences, 5.2% recorded once. This specimen was CD4+ T cells sorted from PBMCs, taken on the day of the yellow fever booster vaccination. The receptors here all came from a man between 18 and 35 years old who received the YFV17D yellow fever vaccine.

This clonotype occurred many times. The chain is built from TRBV7-9 and TRBJ2-5, with D uncertain. Germline loops: CDR1 SEHNR, CDR2 FQNEAQ (reference sequence). CDR3 length: 12 amino acids. The ends were cut back, 2 bases at V and 4 bases at J, with 5 bases in the middle. The CDR3, as DNA: TGTGCCAGCAGCTTACTGAGAGAGACCCAGTACTTC. This translates into CASSLLRETQYF.

This clonotype was seen many times. This sequence joins TRBV7-3 and TRBJ2-2; 10 positions match TRBD2. The CDR3 runs 18 residues. The V segment lost 1 base and the J segment 0 bases; nucleotides outside the gene matches: 5. The germline V gene has CDR1 SGHTA and CDR2 FQGTGA. CDR3 nucleotides: TGTGCCAGCAGCTTAAGGCCTAGCGGGGGCGCGAACACCGGGGAGCTGTTTTTT. Encoded protein: CASSLRPSGGANTGELFF.

The rearrangement joins TRBV15 to TRBJ2-2, with 10 bases fitting TRBD2. The CDR3 has 15 amino acids. V shed 4 bases, J shed 5 bases, and the junction held 4 bases outside the gene matches. Germline CDR1 LNHNV, CDR2 YYDKDF (reference sequence). In nucleotides, the CDR3 is TGTGCCACCAGCAACCAACTAGCGGGGACCGGGGAGCTGTTTTTT. It specifies CATSNQLAGTGELFF.

This clonotype was detected many times. The rearrangement joins TRBV15 to TRBJ2-3; TRBD1 aligns across 8 bases. Germline loops: CDR1 LNHNV, CDR2 YYDKDF (reference sequence). V lost 2 bases to trimming and J lost 4 bases; unmatched junction nucleotides: 8. The CDR3 contains 16 residues. CDR3 in amino acids: CATSRHSGTGSDTQYF. As DNA, the CDR3 is TGTGCCACCAGCAGACACTCCGGGACAGGATCAGATACGCAGTATTTT.

This clonotype appeared a few times. This chain joins TRBV5-1 and TRBJ2-3; 8 bases align to TRBD1. The CDR3 covers 15 residues. Germline CDR1 reads SGHRS; CDR2 reads YFSETQ. Losses at the gene ends were 2 bases for V and 2 bases for J; bases not matched to a gene: 4. The CDR3: CASSFQDRDTDTQYF. DNA of the CDR3: TGCGCCAGCAGCTTTCAGGACAGGGACACAGATACGCAGTATTTT.